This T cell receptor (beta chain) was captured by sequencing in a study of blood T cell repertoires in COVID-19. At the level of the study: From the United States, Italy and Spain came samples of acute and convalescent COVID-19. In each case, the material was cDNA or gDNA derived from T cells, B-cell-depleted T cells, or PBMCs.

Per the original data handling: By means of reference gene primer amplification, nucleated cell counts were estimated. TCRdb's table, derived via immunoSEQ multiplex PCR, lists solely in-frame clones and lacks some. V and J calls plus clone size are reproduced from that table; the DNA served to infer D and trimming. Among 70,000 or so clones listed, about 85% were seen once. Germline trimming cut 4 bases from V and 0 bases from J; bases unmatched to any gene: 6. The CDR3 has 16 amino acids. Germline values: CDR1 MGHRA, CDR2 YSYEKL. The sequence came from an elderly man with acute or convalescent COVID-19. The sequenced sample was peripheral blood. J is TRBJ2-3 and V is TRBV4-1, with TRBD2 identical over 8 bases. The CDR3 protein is CASSPGTSQSTDTQYF. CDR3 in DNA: TGCGCCAGCAGCCCCGGGACTAGTCAGAGCACAGATACGCAGTATTTT.